These 6 T cell receptor beta chains originate from one sample sequenced in a study of identical twins. MiXCR, run by TCRdb on the 5' RACE reads, gives a single entry per CDR3 protein. The repertoire consists of under 300,000 distinct CDR3 sequences, with over 5.5% occurring once and the leading ten covering roughly 15%. These data are also associated with another study on T cells expressing NK-cell markers.

Material: CD8+ T cells sorted from blood. The receptors originated from a woman aged 18-29 years in good health.

This chain uses TRBV3-1 with TRBJ2-3; perhaps TRBD2 as D (5 bases). The CDR3 spans 16 residues. Trimming pared 4 bases from V and 5 bases from J, leaving 19 bases between. CDR1 is LGHDT, CDR2 YNNKEL, per germline (reference sequence). CDR3 bases: TGTGCCAGCAGCCGGCCCCCGGGGTCCGCGAGAGATACGCAGTATTTT. Protein: CASSRPPGSARDTQYF.

This clonotype was counted between two and nine times. The chain links TRBV7-6 to TRBJ1-1; 9 nucleotides align to TRBD1. This CDR3 contains 15 residues. V lost 5 bases, J lost 10 bases, and 14 bases stayed unmatched. The germline gives CDR1 SGHVS, CDR2 FNYEAQ. CDR3 sequence: CASSPGRAQGAGAFF. The CDR3 DNA is TGTGCCAGCAGCCCGGGCCGGGCACAGGGGGCAGGAGCTTTCTTT.

This clonotype was counted at least ten times. The chain joins TRBV5-5 to TRBJ2-3; D may correspond to TRBD1 or TRBD2 (5 bases each). The CDR3 consists of 14 residues. V lost 0 bases, J lost 4 bases, and 9 bases lay in between. Germline CDR1 and CDR2: SGHKS and YYEKEE (reference sequence). The CDR3 loop is CASSLEQGPDTQYF. CDR3 coding DNA: TGTGCCAGCAGCTTGGAGCAGGGACCAGATACGCAGTATTTT. Complete variable domain (other parts from reference TRBV5-5 and TRBJ2-3): DAGVTQSPTHLIKTRGQQVTLRCSPISGHKSVSWYQQVLGQGPQFIFQYYEKEERGRGNFPDRFSARQFPNYSSELNVNALLLGDSALYLCASSLEQGPDTQYFGPGTRLTVL.

The chain employs TRBV21-1 and TRBJ2-1. TRBV21-1 is a known pseudogene. This CDR3 has 16 amino acids. CDR3 sequence reads: CASSKDCRFVGNEQFF. In DNA form, the CDR3 reads TGTGCCAGCAGCAAAGATTGTCGGTTTGTGGGAAATGAGCAGTTCTTC.

This clonotype was detected a few times. The gene calls are TRBV7-9 and TRBJ2-3; 7 bases agree with TRBD2. This CDR3 is 15 amino acids long. Germline loops: CDR1 SEHNR, CDR2 FQNEAQ (reference sequence). With V trimmed by 7 bases and J by 8 bases, 15 bases remained unmatched. CDR3 residues: CASTGGAAPRGTQYF. The DNA for the CDR3 is TGTGCCAGCACGGGGGGTGCGGCGCCTAGGGGTACGCAGTATTTT.

Concerning this clonotype itself: A much larger clone is a single base away; this may be a read error. The chain has TRBV5-1 and TRBJ2-7; weak D call: TRBD1 (6 bases). Germline assignment: CDR1 SGHRS and CDR2 YFSETQ. CDR3 length: 12 residues. The CDR3 nucleotides read TGCGCCTGCCATGGACAGACCTACGACCAGTACTTC. This codes for CACHGQTYDQYF.